Shown below are 25 T cell receptor beta chains from a single sample sequenced in a study of T cell responses to AZD1222 COVID-19 vaccine. Some clones are missing from TCRdb's copy, which holds only in-frame ones; the method was immunoSEQ multiplex PCR. Of roughly 120,000 clones detected, 75% to 90% appear once; the ten largest clones hold roughly 1.7%. The sample consisted of peripheral blood, taken on day 0 of AZD1222 vaccination. These receptor sequences come from an adult in good health.

The chain is built from TRBV18 and TRBJ1-2; 7 bases match TRBD1. Germline V gene data show CDR1 as KGHSH and CDR2 as LQKENI. The CDR3 runs to 14 residues. Trimming cost V 1 base and J 3 bases; bases outside gene matches: 2. The CDR3 loop reads CASSPQGADYGYTF. CDR3 nucleotide sequence: TGTGCCAGCTCACCACAGGGGGCCGACTATGGCTACACCTTC.

The CDR3 spells CASSVTGLAGAGFF. CDR3 nucleotide sequence: TGTGCCAGCAGTGTAACAGGACTAGCGGGAGCCGGGTTCTTC. The genes are TRBV27 and TRBJ2-1; 13 nucleotides align to TRBD2. The V gene end was trimmed by 5 bases and the J gene end by 15 bases; junction bases not matched to a gene: 10. Germline V gene data show CDR1 as MNHEY and CDR2 as SMNVEV (reference sequence). The CDR3 spans 14 residues.

This clone came up a few times. The V and J genes are TRBV30 and TRBJ2-5; TRBD2 matches at 9 bases. Trimming removed 3 bases from V and 5 bases from J; junction bases left unmatched: 10. The CDR3 consists of 15 residues. From germline, CDR1 is GTSNPN and CDR2 SVGIG (reference sequence). The CDR3: CAWSLSSGRSETQYF. The CDR3 bases are TGTGCCTGGAGCTTGAGCAGCGGGAGGTCGGAGACCCAGTACTTC.

The chain combines TRBV5-6 with TRBJ2-7; 10 bases map to TRBD2. In germline, CDR1 is SGHDT, CDR2 YYEEEE. The CDR3 loop spans 12 amino acids. The V and J ends lost 2 bases and 13 bases, in that order; junction bases with no gene match: 6. The CDR3 nucleotides are TGTGCCAGCAGCTTACTAGCGGGGAGTCGTTACTTC. This encodes CASSLLAGSRYF.

The chain joins TRBV5-6 to TRBJ2-7, with D possibly being TRBD1 (5 bases). The V gene's germline CDR1 is SGHDT and CDR2 YYEEEE. The CDR3 is 12 amino acids. Trimming took off 3 bases at V and 3 bases at J, with 7 bases between the two ends. The CDR3 sequence: CASSYDSYEQYF. DNA for the CDR3: TGTGCCAGCAGCTATGACAGCTACGAGCAGTACTTC.

The CDR3 sequence is CASSPGRTSGLYEQYF. CDR3 DNA: TGTGCCAGCTCACCAGGAAGGACTAGCGGACTCTACGAGCAGTACTTC. This chain joins TRBV18 and TRBJ2-7; TRBD2 aligns across 10 bases. Germline loops: CDR1 KGHSH, CDR2 LQKENI. J lost 3 bases, V lost 2 bases, and 7 bases had no gene match. This CDR3 region has 16 residues.

J is TRBJ1-3 and V is TRBV15; D is unclear. From germline, CDR1 is LNHNV and CDR2 YYDKDF (reference sequence). The CDR3 covers 14 residues. Deletions cut 1 base from V and 0 bases from J, with 4 bases between. The CDR3 loop reads CATSRGVSGNTIYF. The DNA of the CDR3 is TGTGCCACCAGCAGAGGGGTCTCTGGAAACACCATATATTTT.

This clone came up a few times. The chain has TRBV7-8 and TRBJ1-6; perhaps TRBD1 as D (6 bases). V shed 7 bases and J shed 0 bases, with 13 bases lying between them. The germline gives CDR1 SGHVS, CDR2 FQNEAQ. The CDR3 covers 16 residues. The CDR3 DNA reads TGTGCCAGCAACCCAAGGGGGAGCTCCTATAATTCACCCCTCCACTTT. It is translated as CASNPRGSSYNSPLHF.

V usage is TRBV18 and J usage is TRBJ1-1; D might be TRBD1 (5 bases). Trimming shortened V by 6 bases and J by 1 base, and 12 bases separated the two germline ends. From germline, CDR1 is KGHSH and CDR2 LQKENI. The CDR3 spans 14 residues. CDR3 sequence reads: CASSRDRQNTEAFF. The CDR3 DNA reads as TGTGCCAGCTCCAGAGACAGACAGAACACTGAAGCTTTCTTT.

The V call is TRBV7-9, the J call TRBJ2-3; no clear D gene. The germline gives CDR1 SEHNR, CDR2 FQNEAQ (reference sequence). The CDR3 totals 14 residues. V was pared by 7 bases and J by 1 base, with 12 bases between. The CDR3 spells CASTRSTGTDTQYF. The CDR3 region has the DNA TGTGCCAGCACGAGGTCGACTGGCACAGATACGCAGTATTTT.

The chain joins TRBV5-1 to TRBJ1-1, with TRBD1 identical over 9 bases. Trimming cost V 6 bases and J 1 base; bases outside gene matches: 4. This CDR3 has 14 residues. CDR1 and CDR2 from the germline V gene are SGHRS and YFSETQ. For the CDR3, the DNA is TGCGCCAGCACCCCGACAGGGGGGAACACTGAAGCTTTCTTT. It is translated as CASTPTGGNTEAFF. The whole variable domain, remainder taken from reference TRBV5-1 and TRBJ1-1, is KAGVTQTPRYLIKTRGQQVTLSCSPISGHRSVSWYQQTPGQGLQFLFEYFSETQRNKGNFPGRFSGRQFSNSRSEMNVSTLELGDSALYLCASTPTGGNTEAFFGQGTRLTVV.

The CDR3 DNA reads as TGTGCCAGTAGTACGGACCAACGGCGCACTGAAGCTTTCTTT. This codes for CASSTDQRRTEAFF. The chain is built from TRBV19 and TRBJ1-1; D not resolved. The CDR3 totals 14 residues. The V and J ends lost 4 bases and 4 bases respectively, with 13 bases between them. CDR1 and CDR2 (germline): LNHDA, SQIVND (reference sequence).

The chain couples TRBV4-1 to TRBJ2-7; TRBD1 agrees at 8 bases. CDR1 MGHRA and CDR2 YSYEKL come from the germline V gene. The CDR3 length is 15 residues. V dropped 4 bases and J dropped 6; count of bases not matched to a gene: 11. The CDR3 DNA reads as TGCGCCAGCAGCCGATCTGGGACAGGCTCCCTCGAGCAGTACTTC. This codes for CASSRSGTGSLEQYF.

This chain joins TRBV27 and TRBJ1-1; D remains unclear. This CDR3 contains 13 residues. Germline V gives CDR1 MNHEY, CDR2 SMNVEV (reference sequence). V dropped 6 bases and J dropped 0 bases, with 8 bases sitting between them. The CDR3 reads CASRVIVNTEAFF. CDR3 in DNA: TGTGCCAGCAGGGTCATTGTGAACACTGAAGCTTTCTTT.

CDR3: CASSLVQLDEDEQYF. For the CDR3, the DNA is TGCGCCAGCAGCTTGGTGCAGCTGGACGAGGACGAGCAGTACTTC. The V gene is TRBV5-1, the J gene TRBJ2-7; D remains unclear. The CDR3 sequence is 15 residues long. The ends were cut back, 0 bases at V and 5 bases at J, with 15 bases in the middle. The V gene's germline CDR1 is SGHRS and CDR2 YFSETQ.

This rearrangement joins TRBV5-4 to TRBJ2-1; D is undetermined. CDR1 is SGHNT, CDR2 YYREEE, per germline (reference sequence). V was cut by 4 bases and J by 0 bases, with 14 bases left in between. The CDR3 runs to 16 residues. The CDR3 DNA sequence: TGTGCCAGCAGCCCTGCCCCAGCGAGCTCCTACAATGAGCAGTTCTTC. It is translated as CASSPAPASSYNEQFF.

V and J are TRBV28 and TRBJ2-7; 8 bases fit TRBD2. V dropped 2 bases and J dropped 4; count of bases not matched to a gene: 10. There are 16 residues in the CDR3. Germline assignment: CDR1 MDHEN and CDR2 SYDVKM. CDR3 sequence (DNA): TGTGCCAGCAGTTTAGCGGTAGCGGGAAGTATATACGAGCAGTACTTC. Translated: CASSLAVAGSIYEQYF.

V gene TRBV5-1 combines with J gene TRBJ2-5; the D gene is possibly TRBD2 (6 bases). Germline lookup yields CDR1 SGHRS and CDR2 YFSETQ. Deletions cut 5 bases from V and 5 bases from J, with 16 bases between. This CDR3 is 14 amino acids long. CDR3 sequence (DNA): TGCGCCAGCAGAAGGGACTTGGGTTTGGAGACCCAGTACTTC. Translating gives CASRRDLGLETQYF. The full variable domain, rest sourced from reference TRBV5-1 and TRBJ2-5, is KAGVTQTPRYLIKTRGQQVTLSCSPISGHRSVSWYQQTPGQGLQFLFEYFSETQRNKGNFPGRFSGRQFSNSRSEMNVSTLELGDSALYLCASRRDLGLETQYFGPGTRLLVL.

The chain has TRBV19 and TRBJ1-5; D unresolved. V dropped 2 bases and J dropped 1 base, with 9 bases sitting between them. Germline V gene sequence: CDR1 LNHDA, CDR2 SQIVND (reference sequence). The CDR3 has 15 residues. The CDR3 protein is CASSITRVSNQPQHF. CDR3 bases: TGTGCCAGTAGTATAACTCGTGTAAGCAATCAGCCCCAGCATTTT.

There are a few counts of this clone. The genes are TRBV18 and TRBJ1-5; the match to TRBD1 covers 8 bases. The CDR3 sequence is 15 residues long. The germline gives CDR1 KGHSH, CDR2 LQKENI. Trimming at V came to 6 bases and at J to 1 base, leaving 5 bases not matched to a gene. The CDR3 DNA sequence: TGTGCCAGCTCCTTTCAGGGGGCGAGCAATCAGCCCCAGCATTTT. Encoded protein: CASSFQGASNQPQHF.

The J gene is TRBJ2-3, the V gene TRBV6-5; D is undetermined. The germline V gene encodes CDR1 MNHEY and CDR2 SVGAGI. V was trimmed by 5 bases and J by 1 base, leaving 4 bases between them. CDR3 length equals 12 residues. This CDR3 reads CASSPGTDTQYF. CDR3 in DNA: TGTGCCAGCAGTCCGGGCACAGATACGCAGTATTTT.

The chain is built from TRBV4-2 and TRBJ1-3; D is unresolved. V lost 2 bases and J lost 0, with 11 bases in between. The CDR3 covers 16 residues. CDR1 is LGHNA and CDR2 is YNFKEQ in the germline V gene. CDR3 loop: CASSQSFRNSGNTIYF. In DNA form, the CDR3 reads TGTGCCAGCAGCCAATCTTTCAGGAACTCTGGAAACACCATATATTTT.

The gene calls are TRBV1 and TRBJ1-1. TRBV1 is a listed pseudogene. CDR3 size: 16 residues. The CDR3 protein is CTSSQDAGGLNTEAFF. Written as DNA, the CDR3 is TGCACCAGCAGCCAAGATGCCGGGGGCCTGAACACTGAAGCTTTCTTT.

For the CDR3, the DNA is TGTGCCAGCAGCGATGGCCCGACAGGGATTGAAAAACTGTTTTTT. It translates to CASSDGPTGIEKLFF. The chain links TRBV9 to TRBJ1-4, with 7 positions matching TRBD1. The CDR3 spans 15 residues. V shed 3 bases and J 7 bases; nucleotides not matched to a gene: 9. CDR1 and CDR2 from the germline V gene are SGDLS and YYNGEE.

The chain has TRBV11-3 and TRBJ1-2; unclear D gene. Trimming left V 1 base short and J 0 bases short, with 9 bases between. Germline V gene sequence: CDR1 SGHNT, CDR2 YENEEA. This CDR3 comprises 15 residues. Here the CDR3 reads CASSLGRRSNYGYTF. The DNA of the CDR3 is TGTGCCAGCAGCTTAGGACGCCGTTCTAACTATGGCTACACCTTC.